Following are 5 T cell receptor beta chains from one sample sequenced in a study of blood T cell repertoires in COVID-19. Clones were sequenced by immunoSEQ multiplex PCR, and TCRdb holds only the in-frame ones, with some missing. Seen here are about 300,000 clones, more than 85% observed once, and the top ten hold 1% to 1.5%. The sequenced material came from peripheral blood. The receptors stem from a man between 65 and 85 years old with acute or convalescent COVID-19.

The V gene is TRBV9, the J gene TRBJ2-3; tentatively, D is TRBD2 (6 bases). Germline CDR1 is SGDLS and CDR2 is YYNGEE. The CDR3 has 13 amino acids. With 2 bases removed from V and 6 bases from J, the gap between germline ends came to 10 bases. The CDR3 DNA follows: TGTGCCAGCAGCGTGGAGGGTCGGGATACGCAGTATTTT. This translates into CASSVEGRDTQYF.

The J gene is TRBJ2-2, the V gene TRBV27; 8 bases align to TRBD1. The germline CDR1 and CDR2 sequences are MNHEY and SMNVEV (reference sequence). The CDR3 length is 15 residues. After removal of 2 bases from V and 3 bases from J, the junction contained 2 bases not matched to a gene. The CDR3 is CASSLQGADTGELFF. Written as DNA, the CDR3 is TGTGCCAGCAGTTTACAGGGGGCGGACACCGGGGAGCTGTTTTTT.

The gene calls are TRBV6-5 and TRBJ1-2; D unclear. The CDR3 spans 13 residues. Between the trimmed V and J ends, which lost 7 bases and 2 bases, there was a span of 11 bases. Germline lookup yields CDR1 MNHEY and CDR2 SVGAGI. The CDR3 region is CASTSSGNYGYTF. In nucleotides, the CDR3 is TGTGCCAGCACATCCAGCGGGAACTATGGCTACACCTTC.

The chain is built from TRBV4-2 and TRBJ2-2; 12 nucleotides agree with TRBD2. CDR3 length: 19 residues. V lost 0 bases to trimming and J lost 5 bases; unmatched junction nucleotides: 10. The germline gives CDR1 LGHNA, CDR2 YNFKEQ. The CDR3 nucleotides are TGTGCCAGCAGCCAAGAATTGGCACTAGCGGGGGGAGGGACCGGGGAGCTGTTTTTT. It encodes CASSQELALAGGGTGELFF.

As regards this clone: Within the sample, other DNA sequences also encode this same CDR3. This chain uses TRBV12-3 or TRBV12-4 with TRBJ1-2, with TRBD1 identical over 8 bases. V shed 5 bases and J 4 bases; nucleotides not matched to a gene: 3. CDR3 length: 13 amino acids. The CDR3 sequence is CASSPDRAYGYTF. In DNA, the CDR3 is TGTGCCAGCAGTCCGGACAGGGCCTATGGCTACACCTTC.